This TCR beta chain was profiled in a study of beta chain features in type 1 diabetes (dated by TCRdb to the late 2010s). The study in broad terms: Patients and healthy donors did not differ in mean age, gender distribution, total cell number or subset yield. A total of around 110,000,000 sorted cells were examined across all samples, and RNA yield correlated strongly with the number of cells per subset. The study compared the TCRB repertoires of sorted circulating CD4+ T cell subsets in recently diagnosed type 1 diabetes patients with those in matched healthy donors. Whereas all 30 or so donors provided naive and central memory subsets, regulatory and stem cell-like memory subsets were isolated from just 8 patients and about eight healthy donors.

General study outcomes and caveats: Naive, central memory and regulatory TCRB repertoires appeared to be more alike among patients than among healthy donors. Because cDNA was sequenced instead of genomic DNA, highly expressing activated cells could be over-represented, though the groups showed no difference in activation or CD3 levels. PCR may preferentially amplify shorter templates, but because patient and control samples were amplified and corrected together, any resulting skew would affect both groups equally. Patients with type 1 diabetes made fewer insertions and deleted more nucleotides at VDJ recombination sites, implying thymic rearrangement abnormalities. In all four CD4+ subsets, TCRB CDR3 length was moderately but significantly shorter in type 1 diabetes patients. Only small numbers of individuals were included in the HLA sub-analyses, which left unresolved whether HLA type had any influence on TCRB rearrangement.

The entire isolated RNA was reverse transcribed using the High Capacity cDNA Reverse Transcription Kit, and thus expressed TCRB transcripts were sequenced. Deep immunoSEQ sequencing was applied to naive, central memory and regulatory T cell samples, giving an average of roughly 3.6 million total reads per sample. After sorted cells were lysed in RLT buffer, RNA was extracted with DNase-treated RNeasy Micro or Mini kits, with the choice depending on cell number. To prevent cross-contamination, every cell subset was processed on its own, while patient and healthy donor samples were processed together. TCRB sequences were amplified from cDNA with the immunoSEQ multiplex PCR, producing 87-bp fragments spanning the CDR3 region. Sequencing of the amplicons was performed on the Illumina HiSeq platform. The paper's data handling went like this. PCR bias was computationally corrected using synthetic template baselines, reads within Hamming distance 2 were collapsed, and singletons that could not be merged were discarded. By aligning reads against IMGT, V, D and J genes, CDR3 length, and insertions or deletions at six rearrangement sites were assigned. Within each subset, clonotype counts were normalized to sorted cell number, after which true diversity and Gini coefficients were computed with the tcR R package. The overlap coefficient, calculated on TCRB nucleotide sequences, was used to measure repertoire sharing. Out-of-frame TCRB sequences from naive cells were analyzed to stand in for the pre-selection repertoire. TCRdb carries this immuneACCESS record with in-frame sequences only. Its versions omit some clonotypes, under half of them owing to an unresolved V gene in the studies checked, with the rest unexplained. From that table come the V and J calls and clone size; the DNA was used to work out D and trimming. The sample data list some 250,000 clones, and around 13% of these were observed just once. The top ten hold around 0.019% of the sample.

The CDR3 sequence holds 14 residues, the cysteine and phenylalanine included. Only the CDR3 part of the read is kept: 42 bases, read in frame from the first base. Trimming removed 8 bases from V and 6 bases from J; the gene matches leave 9 bases unexplained. For CDR1 and CDR2, the germline V gene lists MNHEY and SVGAGI. Each donor gave one peripheral blood draw, averaging approximately 0.12 L, which was collected into heparinised tubes. Naive, central memory, regulatory and stem cell-like memory CD4+ T cells were sorted on a BD FACSAria II using a panel including CD45RO, CCR7, CD25, CD127, CD95 and CD27. A purity above 98% was achieved for all sorted populations. PBMCs were isolated immediately by Lymphoprep density gradient centrifugation and stained directly without culture. So that batch effects would be minimized, each experiment stained and sorted samples in pairs, pairing one healthy donor with one patient.

Worth noting for this clone: The antigen this receptor binds is unknown. No base-level quality is on record; no much larger clone is a single base apart.

The sequencing sample was made of naive CD4+ T cells from blood. Read against the paper, the sample's cell subset or site label means: true naive CD4+ T cells. The receptor comes from a man aged 30 to 39 with type 1 diabetes. The chain is assembled from TRBV6-5 and TRBJ2-2; 7 middle bases align to TRBD2. The bases are TGTGCCAGCCAAACCCCGAGCGGGGCCGGGGAGCTGTTTTTT. The encoded protein is CASQTPSGAGELFF.